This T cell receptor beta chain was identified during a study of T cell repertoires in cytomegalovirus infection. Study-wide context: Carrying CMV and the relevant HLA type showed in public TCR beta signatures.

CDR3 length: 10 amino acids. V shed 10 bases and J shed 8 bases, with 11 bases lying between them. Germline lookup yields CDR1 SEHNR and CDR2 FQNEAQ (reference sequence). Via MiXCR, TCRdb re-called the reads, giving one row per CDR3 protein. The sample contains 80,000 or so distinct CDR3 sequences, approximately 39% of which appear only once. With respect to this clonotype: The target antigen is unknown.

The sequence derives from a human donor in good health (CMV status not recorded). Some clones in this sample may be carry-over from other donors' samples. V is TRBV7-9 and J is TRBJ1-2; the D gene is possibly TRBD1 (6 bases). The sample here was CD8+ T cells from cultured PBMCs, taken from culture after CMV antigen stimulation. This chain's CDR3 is CATPGGGYTF. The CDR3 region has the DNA TGTGCCACCCCGGGGGGCGGCTACACCTTC.